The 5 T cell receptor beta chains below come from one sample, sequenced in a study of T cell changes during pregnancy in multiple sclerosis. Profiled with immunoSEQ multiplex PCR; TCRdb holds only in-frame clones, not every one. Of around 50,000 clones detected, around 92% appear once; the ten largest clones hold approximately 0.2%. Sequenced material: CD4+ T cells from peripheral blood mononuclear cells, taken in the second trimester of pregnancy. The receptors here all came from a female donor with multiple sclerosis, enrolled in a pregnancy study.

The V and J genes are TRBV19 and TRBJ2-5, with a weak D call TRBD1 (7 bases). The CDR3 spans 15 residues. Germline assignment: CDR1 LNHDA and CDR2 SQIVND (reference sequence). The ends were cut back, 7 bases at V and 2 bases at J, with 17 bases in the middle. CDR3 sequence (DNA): TGTGCCAGTACCAGGGGGACTGCGACACAAGAGACCCAGTACTTC. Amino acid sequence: CASTRGTATQETQYF.

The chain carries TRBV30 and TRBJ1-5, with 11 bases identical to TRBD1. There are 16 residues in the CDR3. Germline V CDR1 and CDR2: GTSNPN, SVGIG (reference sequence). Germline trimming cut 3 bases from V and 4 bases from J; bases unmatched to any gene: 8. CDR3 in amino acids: CAWRRYGQGANQPQHF. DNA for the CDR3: TGTGCCTGGAGGAGGTATGGACAGGGGGCTAATCAGCCCCAGCATTTT.

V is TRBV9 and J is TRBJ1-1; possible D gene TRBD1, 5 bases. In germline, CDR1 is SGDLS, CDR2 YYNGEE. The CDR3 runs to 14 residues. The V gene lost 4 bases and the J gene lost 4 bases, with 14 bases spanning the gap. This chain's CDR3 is CASSLGRGPTEAFF. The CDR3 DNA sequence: TGTGCCAGCAGCTTAGGGAGGGGACCCACTGAAGCTTTCTTT.

The CDR3 sequence is CASSPRGLGEKLFF. CDR3 coding DNA: TGTGCCAGCAGCCCCAGGGGTCTCGGTGAAAAACTGTTTTTT. The rearrangement joins TRBV4-2 to TRBJ1-4, with D possibly TRBD1 on 6 matching bases. This CDR3 contains 14 residues. Trimming removed 4 bases from V and 7 bases from J, with 13 bases in between. Germline V CDR1 and CDR2: LGHNA, YNFKEQ.

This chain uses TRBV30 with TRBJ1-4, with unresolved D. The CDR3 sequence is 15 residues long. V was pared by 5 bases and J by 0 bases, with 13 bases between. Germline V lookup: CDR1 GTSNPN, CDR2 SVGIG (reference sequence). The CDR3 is CAWGPLSATNEKLFF. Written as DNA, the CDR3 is TGTGCCTGGGGGCCCCTAAGTGCAACTAATGAAAAACTGTTTTTT.